These 10 T cell receptor beta chains share one sample of origin, sequenced in a study of blood T cell repertoires in COVID-19. Profiling relied on immunoSEQ multiplex PCR, and the TCRdb table lists in-frame clones only, not all of them. The sample contains around 140,000 clones, over 75% of which appear only once. Sequenced: peripheral blood. These receptor sequences come from a man between 65 and 79 years old with acute or convalescent COVID-19.

V usage is TRBV6-1 and J usage is TRBJ2-5; 7 nucleotides match TRBD1. The ends lost 5 bases at V and 6 bases at J; junction bases unmatched: 6. Germline CDR1 MNHNS, CDR2 SASEGT. This CDR3 is built from 13 residues. The CDR3 loop is CASSKRDRQTQYF. The DNA for the CDR3 is TGTGCCAGCAGTAAAAGGGACAGACAGACCCAGTACTTC.

CDR3 nucleotides: TGTGCCAGCAGCTTAGAAAGGACCGGGAAGGGCTACACCTTC. Protein sequence: CASSLERTGKGYTF. The genes are TRBV7-2 and TRBJ1-2; D not certain. The CDR3 has 14 residues. Per the germline V gene, CDR1 is SGHTA and CDR2 is FQGNSA. V lost 1 base and J lost 8, with 14 bases in between.

The chain has TRBV13 and TRBJ2-3; D might be TRBD1 (5 bases). V gave up 1 base and J gave up 2 bases, with 7 bases separating them. Germline V gene data show CDR1 as PRHDT and CDR2 as FYEKMQ (reference sequence). The CDR3 is 14 residues long. The chain's CDR3 is CASSLAGSTDTQYF. CDR3 coding DNA: TGTGCCAGCAGCTTAGCAGGGTCCACAGATACGCAGTATTTT.

V gene TRBV7-9 combines with J gene TRBJ1-1; D is uncertain. V was pared by 2 bases and J by 4 bases, with 8 bases between. The germline V gene encodes CDR1 SEHNR and CDR2 FQNEAQ (reference sequence). The CDR3 runs to 13 residues. CDR3 bases: TGTGCCAGCAGCTTACTCGCCAGCACTGAAGCTTTCTTT. It specifies CASSLLASTEAFF. Full variable domain (outside the CDR3, taken from reference TRBV7-9 and TRBJ1-1): DTGVSQNPRHKITKRGQNVTFRCDPISEHNRLYWYRQTLGQGPEFLTYFQNEAQLEKSRLLSDRFSAERPKGSFSTLEIQRTEQGDSAMYLCASSLLASTEAFFGQGTRLTVV.

The V call is TRBV30, the J call TRBJ1-3; TRBD1 matches at 11 bases. Trimming removed 3 bases from V and 4 bases from J; junction bases left unmatched: 5. The CDR3 length is 15 residues. The V gene's germline CDR1 is GTSNPN and CDR2 SVGIG (reference sequence). CDR3 DNA sequence: TGTGCCTGGAGAGGACAGGGGGCGGACGGAAACACCATATATTTT. This gives the protein CAWRGQGADGNTIYF. The variable domain in full, with the rest retrieved from reference TRBV30 and TRBJ1-3, is SQTIHQWPATLVQPVGSPLSLECTVEGTSNPNLYWYRQAAGRGLQLLFYSVGIGQISSEVPQNLSASRPQDRQFILSSKKLLLSDSGFYLCAWRGQGADGNTIYFGEGSWLTVV.

J is TRBJ2-5 and V is TRBV18; the D gene is possibly TRBD1 (6 bases). CDR1 KGHSH and CDR2 LQKENI come from the germline V gene. This CDR3 contains 15 residues. V was shortened by 2 bases and J by 4 bases, with 14 bases between the two germline ends. CDR3 residues: CASSPSRGNGETQYF. The CDR3 DNA follows: TGTGCCAGCTCACCAAGCAGGGGAAACGGAGAGACCCAGTACTTC.

J is TRBJ1-1 and V is TRBV6-6; possible D gene TRBD1, 5 bases. The CDR3 loop spans 17 amino acids. Looked up from germline, CDR1 is MNHNY and CDR2 is SVGAGI (reference sequence). Deletions cut 5 bases from V and 1 base from J, with 20 bases between. CDR3 sequence: CASSPHAGRRGNTEAFF. CDR3 sequence (DNA): TGTGCCAGCAGTCCCCACGCAGGGCGGAGAGGGAACACTGAAGCTTTCTTT.

The chain has TRBV6-5 and TRBJ2-6; D remains unclear. Germline V gives CDR1 MNHEY, CDR2 SVGAGI. This CDR3 is built from 13 residues. The V and J ends lost 6 bases and 3 bases respectively, with 6 bases between them. CDR3 loop: CASRRSGANVLTF. As DNA, the CDR3 is TGTGCCAGCAGACGTAGTGGGGCCAACGTCCTGACTTTC.

The genes are TRBV6-5 and TRBJ2-1, with 7 positions matching TRBD2. The V and J ends lost 8 bases and 0 bases, in that order; junction bases with no gene match: 7. This CDR3 is 15 amino acids long. Germline CDR1 reads MNHEY; CDR2 reads SVGAGI. This CDR3 reads CASGAGTSSYNEQFF. CDR3 coding DNA: TGTGCCAGCGGAGCGGGGACCAGCTCCTACAATGAGCAGTTCTTC.

The genes are TRBV6-5 and TRBJ2-2; weak D call: TRBD1 (5 bases). Germline V gene data show CDR1 as MNHEY and CDR2 as SVGAGI. Trimming took 6 bases from V and 2 from J, leaving 13 bases between them. The length of the CDR3 is 15 residues. The CDR3 DNA follows: TGTGCCAGCAGCAGGGTCCCCACTAACACCGGGGAGCTGTTTTTT. Amino acids: CASSRVPTNTGELFF.